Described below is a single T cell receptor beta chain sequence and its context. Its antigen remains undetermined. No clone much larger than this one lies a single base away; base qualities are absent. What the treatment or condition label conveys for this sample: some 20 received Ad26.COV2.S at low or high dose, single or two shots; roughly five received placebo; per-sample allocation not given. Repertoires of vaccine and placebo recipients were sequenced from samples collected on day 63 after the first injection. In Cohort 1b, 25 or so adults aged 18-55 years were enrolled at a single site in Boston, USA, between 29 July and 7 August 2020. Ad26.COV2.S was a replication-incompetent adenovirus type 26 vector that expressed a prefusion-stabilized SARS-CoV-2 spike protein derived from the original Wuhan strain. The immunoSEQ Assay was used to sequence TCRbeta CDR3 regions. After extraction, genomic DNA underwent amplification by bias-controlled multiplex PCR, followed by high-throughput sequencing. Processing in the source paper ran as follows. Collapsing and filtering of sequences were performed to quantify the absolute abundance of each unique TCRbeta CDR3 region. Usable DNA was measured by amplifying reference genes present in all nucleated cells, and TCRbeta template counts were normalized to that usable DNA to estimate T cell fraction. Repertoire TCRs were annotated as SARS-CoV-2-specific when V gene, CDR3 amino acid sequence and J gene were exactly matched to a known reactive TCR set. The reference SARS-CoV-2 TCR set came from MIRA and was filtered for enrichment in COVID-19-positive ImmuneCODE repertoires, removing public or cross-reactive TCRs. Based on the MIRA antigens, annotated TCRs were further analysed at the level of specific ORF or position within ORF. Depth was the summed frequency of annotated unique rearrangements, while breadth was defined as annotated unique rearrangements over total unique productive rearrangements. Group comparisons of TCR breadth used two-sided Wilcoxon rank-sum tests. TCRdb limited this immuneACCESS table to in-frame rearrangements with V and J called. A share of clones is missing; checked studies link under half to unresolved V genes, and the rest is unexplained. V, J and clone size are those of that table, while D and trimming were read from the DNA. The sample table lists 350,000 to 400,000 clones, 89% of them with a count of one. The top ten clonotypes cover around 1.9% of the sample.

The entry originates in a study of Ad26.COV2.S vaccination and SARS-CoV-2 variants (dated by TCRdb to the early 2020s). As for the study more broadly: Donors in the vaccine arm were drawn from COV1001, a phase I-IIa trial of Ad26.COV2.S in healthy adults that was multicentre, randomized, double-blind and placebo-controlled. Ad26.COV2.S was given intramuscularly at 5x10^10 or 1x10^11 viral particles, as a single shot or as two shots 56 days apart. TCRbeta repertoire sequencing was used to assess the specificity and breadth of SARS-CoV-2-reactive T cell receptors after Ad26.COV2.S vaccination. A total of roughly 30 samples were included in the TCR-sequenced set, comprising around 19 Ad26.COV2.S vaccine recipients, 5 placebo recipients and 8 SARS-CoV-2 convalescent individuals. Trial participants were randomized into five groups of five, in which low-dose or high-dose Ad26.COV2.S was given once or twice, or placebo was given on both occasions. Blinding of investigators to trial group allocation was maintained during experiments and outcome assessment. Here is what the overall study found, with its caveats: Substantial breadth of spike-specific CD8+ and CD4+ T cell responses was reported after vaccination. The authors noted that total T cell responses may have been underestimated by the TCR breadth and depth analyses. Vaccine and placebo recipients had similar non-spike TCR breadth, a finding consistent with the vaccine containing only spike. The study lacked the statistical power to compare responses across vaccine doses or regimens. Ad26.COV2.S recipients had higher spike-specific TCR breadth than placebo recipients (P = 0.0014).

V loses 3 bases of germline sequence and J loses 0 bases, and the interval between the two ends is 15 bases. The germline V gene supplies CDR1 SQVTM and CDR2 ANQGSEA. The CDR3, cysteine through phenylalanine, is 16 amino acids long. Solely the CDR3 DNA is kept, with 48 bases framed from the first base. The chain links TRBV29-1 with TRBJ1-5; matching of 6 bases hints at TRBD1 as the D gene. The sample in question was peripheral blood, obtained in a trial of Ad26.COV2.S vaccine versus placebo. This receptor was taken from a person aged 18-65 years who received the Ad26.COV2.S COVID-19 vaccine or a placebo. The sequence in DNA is TGCAGCGTTGAGGGGGCAGGGGACTATAGCAATCAGCCCCAGCATTTT. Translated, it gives CSVEGAGDYSNQPQHF.